The entry that follows covers one T cell receptor (beta chain) sequence. Its antigen is not identified. Germline V gives CDR1 MNHNY, CDR2 SVGAGI (reference sequence). V shed 8 bases and J shed 4 bases, with 12 bases lying between them. This CDR3 is 13 amino acids long. The PCR made use of 60 Vbeta and 13 Jbeta primers. Only in-frame clones appear in the TCRdb table, and some are missing; sequencing was by immunoSEQ multiplex PCR. The sample includes roughly 240,000 clones, approximately 78% of them seen just once. The sample is drawn from a study of cytomegalovirus exposure and HLA in healthy donors. The overall study: Earlier, roughly 120 million unique TCR beta sequences were recovered from around 190 million T cells by an analysis.

Study results and limitations: It was shown in a later analysis that HLA-associated TCR beta chains were more clonally expanded than other, equally common chains. In a later analysis, parvovirus B19, influenza, CMV and Epstein-Barr virus appeared linked to several top co-occurrence clusters. High specificity and sensitivity for cytomegalovirus status were reported for the classifier.

This clonotype was sampled from a boy between 10 and 17 years old in good health and CMV-seronegative. V gene TRBV6-6 combines with J gene TRBJ1-5, with D maybe TRBD1 (5 bases). The sample consisted of PBMCs. CDR3 in amino acids: CASVGQPNQPQHF. The CDR3 nucleotides read TGTGCCAGCGTGGGGCAGCCGAATCAGCCCCAGCATTTT.